This T cell receptor (beta chain) was captured by sequencing in a study of shared clonotypes between healthy human individuals (dated by TCRdb to the early 2020s). About the investigation overall: The cohort comprised a couple of women and a few men aged 18 to 49 years. For each donor, CD4 naive and CD4 memory were each given three plates, CD8 naive was given two plates, and CD8 memory was given one plate. The study deeply sequenced blood TCR repertoires of five healthy adults to estimate repertoire size and the extent of clonotype sharing between individuals. Libraries were prepared and TCR repertoires were sequenced by different laboratories using diverse techniques, in order to increase sequencing depth and limit assay-specific biases. Each donor's leukapheresis produced roughly between roughly 0.85 and 9.5 billion PBMCs. Beyond this particular receptor, the publication reports: Clonotypes shared by all four sorted-subset donors showed higher generation probabilities than non-shared clonotypes. Sampling was limited to blood, and TCR repertoires in tissue likely differ from TCR repertoires in blood. Across four donors, about 4.5% of naive CD4, 3% to 3.5% of naive CD8, about 2% of memory CD4, and around 0.4% of memory CD8 clonotypes were shared. The small number of donors limited the genetic and exposure-history diversity represented. Larger estimated clonotype richness was generally found for naive subsets than for memory subsets. Rarefaction of sorted-subset datasets indicated incomplete sequencing despite the large sequencing depth. Pairwise subsampling led to the expectation that sequencing depth would affect the degree of clonotype sharing among donors.

Healthy HIV-negative adults with no recently reported acute infections or vaccinations were included as donors. Only Caucasian adults living in Nashville, Tennessee, USA were represented among the donors. CD4+ T cells were enriched by magnetic negative selection, after which naive cells were positively selected on CD45RA and the negative fraction was taken as the memory subset. Blood was obtained by leukapheresis, after which PBMCs were separated by Ficoll-Histopaque density gradient centrifugation and cryopreserved in liquid nitrogen vapor phase. Analytical flow cytometry was used to check the purity and quantity of each magnetically sorted T cell population. Genomic DNA was isolated from each sorted fraction and quantified by UV absorbance on a Nanodrop 2000c. TCR CDR3 regions were amplified from genomic DNA by multiplex PCR using the deep immunoSEQ assay. Genomic DNA extracted from each cell subset was distributed evenly over all wells of several immunoSEQ 96-well plates, and each plate served as one replicate. Each replicate PCR for sorted subsets received about 220 ng genomic DNA, equal to roughly 29,000 T cell genomes. The purified libraries were quantified using a Qubit 3.0 fluorometer, sized with a Bioanalyzer 2100, and then quantified again using the KAPA Library Quantification kit. Every immunoSEQ 96-well plate was sequenced on a separate single-read 150-cycle Illumina NextSeq 550 flow cell. Turning to the authors' computational methods: Because the immunoSEQ output held only junctional sequences and lacked quality scores, the filtering could not match the filtering applied to full-length reads. Sequences were annotated with PyIR, a Python wrapper for IgBLAST v1.9, using IMGT germline references to assign V/J genes and CDR3. Reads were filtered out if the reads had weak V/J assignments (E-value above 1e-6), no CDR3, stop codons, out-of-frame junctions, or ambiguous translated residues. V3J clonotypes were defined as sequences sharing an identical inferred V gene, J gene, and CDR3 amino acid sequence. Percentage overlap between repertoires was calculated by dividing the number of shared unique clonotypes by the size of the smaller repertoire. Three approaches were used to assess repertoire richness: RTK rarefaction, the Chao1 estimator, and Recon v2.1 estimates of unobserved clonotypes. For all TCRbeta clonotypes obtained by the gDNA method from a few donors, generation probabilities were computed with OLGA. TCRdb holds this immuneACCESS table with in-frame rearrangements only. Some clones are missing; in checked studies, unresolved V genes explain under half, and the rest has no known cause. Clone size and V and J calls were adopted from that table, with D and trimming inferred from the DNA. Counted in this sample were under 850,000 clones; 72% of them appeared once. The ten biggest clones cover about 1.7% of the sample.

V has 2 bases trimmed and J has 4 bases trimmed; junction bases matching no gene number 11. CDR3 length: 19 amino acids, cysteine to phenylalanine. CDR3 DNA is the only sequence kept; it has 57 bases, read in frame from the first base. CDR1 MNHEY and CDR2 SMNVEV are derived from the germline V gene (reference sequence). Worth noting for this clone: Its antigen has not been determined. The input lacks base qualities; no much larger clone sits a single base away.

The clonotype comes from a woman in her 30s in good health. Sample: memory CD4+ T cells sorted from blood. The cell subset or site label corresponds to: CD45RA-negative fraction. This chain is built from TRBV27 and TRBJ2-6, with TRBD1 identical over 10 junction bases. The DNA reads as follows: TGTGCCAGCAGTTTAAGGCCACCCGGGACAGGGGCCGGGGCCAACGTCCTGACTTTC. Protein translation: CASSLRPPGTGAGANVLTF.